This TCR beta chain was found in a study of T cell repertoires in cytomegalovirus infection. Turning to the study itself: Matching HLA type and CMV infection were both indicated by public TCR beta signatures. Findings and limits, study-wide: What dominated the ex vivo response were HLA-C-restricted CMV-specific TCR beta clonotypes. Adding up the frequency of public TCR beta families identified people who carried CMV plus the relevant HLA.

The CDR3 runs 15 residues. Trimming stripped 1 base from V and 3 bases from J, with 12 bases between. Each CDR3 protein is one row after TCRdb ran MiXCR on the reads. This repertoire shows 150,000 to 200,000 distinct CDR3 sequences, under 15% found once; its top ten account for 20% to 30%. The sample holds many counts of this clonotype. What it recognizes is unknown. The receptor comes from a human donor in good health (CMV status not recorded). Some clones in this sample may be carry-over from other donors' samples. Sequenced material: PBMCs. The chain combines TRBV12-3 or TRBV12-4 with TRBJ1-1; tentatively, D is TRBD1 (5 bases). The DNA for the CDR3 is TGTGCCAGCAGTTTAGTCGGCAGGGCGGACACTGAAGCTTTCTTT. Protein: CASSLVGRADTEAFF.